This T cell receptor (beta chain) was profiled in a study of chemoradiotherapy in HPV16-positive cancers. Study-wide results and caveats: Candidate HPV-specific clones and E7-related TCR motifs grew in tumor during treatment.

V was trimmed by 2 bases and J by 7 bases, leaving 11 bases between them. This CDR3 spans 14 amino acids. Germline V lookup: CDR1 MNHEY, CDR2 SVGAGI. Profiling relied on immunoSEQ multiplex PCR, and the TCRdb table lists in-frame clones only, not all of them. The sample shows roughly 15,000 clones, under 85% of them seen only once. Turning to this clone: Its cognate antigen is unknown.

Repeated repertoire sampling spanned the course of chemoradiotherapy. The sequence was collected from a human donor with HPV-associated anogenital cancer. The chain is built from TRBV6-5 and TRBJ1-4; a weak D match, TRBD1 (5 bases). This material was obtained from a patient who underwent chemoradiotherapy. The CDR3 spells CASSYMGQSEKLFF. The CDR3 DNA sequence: TGTGCCAGCAGTTACATGGGGCAGAGTGAAAAACTGTTTTTT.